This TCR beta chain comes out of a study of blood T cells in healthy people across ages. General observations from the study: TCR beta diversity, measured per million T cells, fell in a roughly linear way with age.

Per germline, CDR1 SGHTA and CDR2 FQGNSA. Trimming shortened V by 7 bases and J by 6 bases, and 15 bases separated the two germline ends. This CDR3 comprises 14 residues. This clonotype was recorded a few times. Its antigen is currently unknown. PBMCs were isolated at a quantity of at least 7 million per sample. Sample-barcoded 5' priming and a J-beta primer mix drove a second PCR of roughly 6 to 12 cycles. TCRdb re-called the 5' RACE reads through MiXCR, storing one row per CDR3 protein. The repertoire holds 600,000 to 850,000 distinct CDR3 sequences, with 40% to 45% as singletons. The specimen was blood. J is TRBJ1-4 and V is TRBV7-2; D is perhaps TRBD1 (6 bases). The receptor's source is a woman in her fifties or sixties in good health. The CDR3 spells CASTPGQEYEKLFF. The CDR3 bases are TGTGCCAGCACCCCGGGACAAGAATATGAAAAACTGTTTTTT.